This TCR beta chain came from a study of blood T cells in healthy people across ages. About this clonotype: Its cognate antigen is unknown.

Alongside a J-beta primer mix, a sample-barcoded 5' primer served in a second PCR lasting about 6 to 11 cycles. TCRdb itself ran the 5' RACE reads through MiXCR, one entry per CDR3 protein. Of almost 800,000 distinct CDR3 sequences listed, 55% to 70% are singletons. From germline, CDR1 is SEHNR and CDR2 FQNEAQ (reference sequence). The CDR3 has 14 amino acids. V dropped 3 bases and J dropped 7; count of bases not matched to a gene: 3. Study observations and caveats: Long-lived donors had more naive CD4+ cells and higher diversity than aged donors.

This sequence was found in a man aged 25-40 years in good health. What was sequenced was blood. The chain uses TRBV7-9 and TRBJ1-6, with 7 bases that match TRBD1. CDR3 nucleotides: TGTGCCAGCAGCTTCGAGACAGGGAATTCACCCCTCCACTTT. This sequence encodes CASSFETGNSPLHF.